The 21 T cell receptor beta chains below were found in one sample sequenced in a study of vaccination effects on CD4 cells after COVID-19. Investigators separated out CD4+ T cells once around eleven days of culture had passed. No antigen is known for these receptors. Libraries were prepared by immunoSEQ multiplex PCR; TCRdb keeps only in-frame clonotypes and omits some of them. The sample has some 63,000 clones, about 72% seen once; the top ten hold around 21%. The sample here was CD4+ T cells from PBMCs cultured without peptide, taken before COVID-19 vaccination. The receptors come from a human donor who had a prior SARS-CoV-2 infection.

This clone was seen just once. This chain joins TRBV5-6 and TRBJ2-7, with 10 bases identical to TRBD1. This CDR3 has 16 amino acids. V was clipped by 2 bases and J by 7 bases; unmatched bases: 12. Germline V gene data show CDR1 as SGHDT and CDR2 as YYEEEE. The CDR3 loop reads CASSLWSRQGAGEQYF. CDR3 DNA: TGTGCCAGCAGCTTATGGTCCAGACAGGGGGCTGGGGAGCAGTACTTC.

CDR3 residues: CASRRQGSTYEQYF. In DNA form, the CDR3 reads TGTGCCAGCAGAAGACAGGGTTCAACCTACGAGCAGTACTTC. V and J are TRBV6-6 and TRBJ2-7, with 7 bases fitting TRBD1. The germline gives CDR1 MNHNY, CDR2 SVGAGI (reference sequence). V was clipped by 6 bases and J by 2 bases; unmatched bases: 7. This CDR3 comprises 14 residues.

This clone turned up a few times. The chain has TRBV29-1 and TRBJ2-7; possibly TRBD1 or TRBD2 for D (5 bases each). The CDR3 is 12 residues long. The germline CDR1 and CDR2 sequences are SQVTM and ANQGSEA. V lost 8 bases to trimming and J lost 2 bases, with 13 bases between them. The DNA for the CDR3 is TGCAGCCAGGACGGGGCTGCCTACGAGCAGTACTTC. This translates into CSQDGAAYEQYF.

The CDR3 bases are TGTGCCACCAGTGACGGGGGACTAGCGGGAGCCGGGGAGCTGTTTTTT. Its translation is CATSDGGLAGAGELFF. The gene calls are TRBV24-1 and TRBJ2-2; 14 nucleotides agree with TRBD2. The CDR3 sequence is 16 residues long. The V and J ends lost 4 bases and 6 bases, in that order; junction bases with no gene match: 3. Germline CDR1 KGHDR, CDR2 SFDVKD.

V is TRBV3-1 (or the pseudogene TRBV3-2) and J is TRBJ1-1; tentatively, D is TRBD1 (6 bases). The CDR3 consists of 16 residues. V was clipped by 1 base and J by 4 bases, with 16 bases between them. Germline V gene data show CDR1 as LGHDT and CDR2 as YNNKEL (reference sequence). CDR3 sequence reads: CASSQGWGRGRTEAFF. In nucleotides, the CDR3 is TGTGCCAGCAGCCAAGGATGGGGCAGGGGTCGCACTGAAGCTTTCTTT.

This clone was recorded a few times. This chain joins TRBV14 and TRBJ2-5; D gene uncertain. Trimming stripped 0 bases from V and 5 bases from J, with 4 bases between. This CDR3 has 12 amino acids. Germline assignment: CDR1 SGHDN and CDR2 FVKESK. The CDR3 DNA follows: TGTGCCAGCAGCCAAGATTACGAGACCCAGTACTTC. Its translation: CASSQDYETQYF.

This rearrangement joins TRBV5-1 to TRBJ2-7; D may match TRBD1 or TRBD2 (7 bases each). This CDR3 is 18 amino acids long. V dropped 4 bases and J dropped 2 bases, with 25 bases sitting between them. Germline V CDR1 and CDR2: SGHRS, YFSETQ. The CDR3 loop reads CASSPLLSGGVSAYEQYF. As DNA, the CDR3 is TGCGCCAGCAGCCCACTGTTGTCAGGGGGGGTCTCGGCCTACGAGCAGTACTTC. The whole variable domain, filled in from reference TRBV5-1 and TRBJ2-7, reads KAGVTQTPRYLIKTRGQQVTLSCSPISGHRSVSWYQQTPGQGLQFLFEYFSETQRNKGNFPGRFSGRQFSNSRSEMNVSTLELGDSALYLCASSPLLSGGVSAYEQYFGPGTRLTVT.

The genes are TRBV7-9 and TRBJ2-7; 14 bases line up with TRBD2. With 5 bases clipped from V and 0 bases from J, the junction kept 9 bases outside the gene matches. This CDR3 spans 18 amino acids. The germline V gene encodes CDR1 SEHNR and CDR2 FQNEAQ (reference sequence). This CDR3 reads CASSQRLAGGPSSYEQYF. Written as DNA, the CDR3 is TGTGCCAGCAGCCAAAGACTAGCGGGGGGGCCGAGCTCCTACGAGCAGTACTTC.

The rearrangement uses TRBV27 and TRBJ1-2, with TRBD1 as a possible D gene (5 bases). Per the germline V gene, CDR1 is MNHEY and CDR2 is SMNVEV (reference sequence). This CDR3 region has 16 residues. V lost 2 bases to trimming and J lost 4 bases, with 17 bases between them. CDR3 coding DNA: TGTGCCAGCAGTTTAGATGGGGCCCGTATCCCCTATGGCTACACCTTC. It is translated as CASSLDGARIPYGYTF.

The chain uses TRBV11-3 and TRBJ2-5, with 9 bases fitting TRBD1. Germline-derived CDR1 and CDR2 are SGHNT and YENEEA. The CDR3 spans 18 residues. Trimming at V came to 0 bases and at J to 6 bases, leaving 14 bases not matched to a gene. The DNA for the CDR3 is TGTGCCAGCAGCTTAGAACCCTCGGGAACAGGGGGCGAGAAGACCCAGTACTTC. This encodes CASSLEPSGTGGEKTQYF. Full variable domain (missing parts from reference TRBV11-3 and TRBJ2-5): EAGVVQSPRYKIIEKKQPVAFWCNPISGHNTLYWYLQNLGQGPELLIRYENEEAVDDSQLPKDRFSAERLKGVDSTLKIQPAELGDSAVYLCASSLEPSGTGGEKTQYFGPGTRLLVL.

J is TRBJ2-5 and V is TRBV2; D gene unclear. In germline, CDR1 is SNHLY, CDR2 FYNNEI. This CDR3 has 12 amino acids. V shed 5 bases and J shed 5 bases, with 9 bases lying between them. This CDR3 reads CASSRKFETQYF. The CDR3 nucleotides are TGTGCCAGCAGTCGTAAGTTCGAGACCCAGTACTTC.

The rearrangement uses TRBV4-3 and TRBJ2-5; 11 positions agree with TRBD2. The CDR3 consists of 20 residues. The J segment lost 1 base and the V segment lost 0 bases, leaving 13 bases of the junction unmatched. Germline values: CDR1 LGHNA, CDR2 YSLEER. This CDR3 reads CASSQDRWGLADAFQETQYF. CDR3 sequence (DNA): TGCGCCAGCAGCCAAGATAGATGGGGACTAGCGGATGCTTTCCAAGAGACCCAGTACTTC.

This chain links TRBV10-3 with TRBJ2-5, with TRBD2 identical over 8 bases. Germline values: CDR1 ENHRY, CDR2 SYGVKD. Germline trimming cut 4 bases from V and 4 bases from J; bases unmatched to any gene: 11. The CDR3 loop spans 16 amino acids. The CDR3 DNA reads TGTGCCATCAGTGCAACAGCGGGAGACCCCGGAGAGACCCAGTACTTC. Translation: CAISATAGDPGETQYF.

This chain uses TRBV2 with TRBJ2-3; either TRBD1 or TRBD2 may supply D (5 bases each). CDR3 length equals 14 residues. Germline CDR1 SNHLY, CDR2 FYNNEI. V lost 5 bases to trimming and J lost 2 bases, with 11 bases between them. The CDR3, as DNA: TGTGCCAGCAGTAGGGACCTACCCACAGATACGCAGTATTTT. Encoded protein: CASSRDLPTDTQYF.

This sequence joins TRBV7-2 and TRBJ2-7, with a possible D match to TRBD2 (6 bases). CDR1 and CDR2 from the germline V gene are SGHTA and FQGNSA. The CDR3 covers 15 residues. Deletions cut 5 bases from V and 5 bases from J, with 19 bases between. In DNA form, the CDR3 reads TGTGCCAGCAGCCCCCGGGACTCATATAACCACGAGCAGTACTTC. The encoded protein is CASSPRDSYNHEQYF.

This chain connects TRBV11-3 to TRBJ2-1; D gene uncertain. V shed 5 bases and J shed 4 bases, with 6 bases lying between them. Germline V CDR1 and CDR2: SGHNT, YENEEA. The CDR3 loop spans 12 amino acids. CDR3 DNA: TGTGCCAGCAGCCTCCTGTACAATGAGCAGTTCTTC. As protein: CASSLLYNEQFF.

This chain joins TRBV18 and TRBJ2-1; perhaps TRBD1 as D (6 bases). The germline CDR1 and CDR2 sequences are KGHSH and LQKENI. CDR3 size: 14 residues. Trimming took off 3 bases at V and 7 bases at J, with 13 bases between the two ends. The CDR3 is CASSPGQTGNEQFF. CDR3 nucleotide sequence: TGTGCCAGCTCACCGGGACAAACTGGGAATGAGCAGTTCTTC. Using reference TRBV18 and TRBJ2-1 for the parts outside the CDR3, the full variable domain is NAGVMQNPRHLVRRRGQEARLRCSPMKGHSHVYWYRQLPEEGLKFMVYLQKENIIDESGMPKERFSAEFPKEGPSILRIQQVVRGDSAAYFCASSPGQTGNEQFFGPGTRLTVL.

The rearrangement uses TRBV7-9 and TRBJ2-6; D may match TRBD1 or TRBD2 (5 bases each). The germline V gene encodes CDR1 SEHNR and CDR2 FQNEAQ (reference sequence). The CDR3 has 17 residues. V lost 7 bases to trimming and J lost 4 bases, with 20 bases between them. CDR3: CASTAGRVTSGANVLTF. CDR3 bases: TGTGCCAGCACGGCGGGCAGGGTAACATCCGGGGCCAACGTCCTGACTTTC.

The rearrangement links TRBV7-2 to TRBJ1-2, with D perhaps matching TRBD1 (6 bases). The CDR3 is 13 amino acids. Germline V gives CDR1 SGHTA, CDR2 FQGNSA. The V gene lost 4 bases and the J gene lost 4 bases, with 10 bases spanning the gap. This CDR3 is CASSSTGTYGYTF. CDR3 DNA sequence: TGTGCCAGCAGCTCGACAGGAACCTATGGCTACACCTTC.

In its sample, this clone was seen a few times. The chain uses TRBV6-5 and TRBJ1-2; D may be TRBD1 (5 bases). Trimming removed 0 bases at V and 4 bases at J, with 12 bases between. CDR1 MNHEY and CDR2 SVGAGI come from the germline V gene. The CDR3 has 15 amino acids. The CDR3 is CASSYSPGPIYGYTF. The DNA for the CDR3 is TGTGCCAGCAGTTACTCCCCAGGGCCCATCTATGGCTACACCTTC.

The rearrangement uses TRBV15 and TRBJ1-5, with D hard to call. The V gene's germline CDR1 is LNHNV and CDR2 YYDKDF (reference sequence). This CDR3 is 15 amino acids long. V dropped 2 bases and J dropped 1 base, with 9 bases sitting between them. CDR3 sequence (DNA): TGTGCCACCAGCAGAAAAAGACTGAGCAATCAGCCCCAGCATTTT. This gives the protein CATSRKRLSNQPQHF.